Listed below are T cell receptor beta chains from one sample, sequenced in a study of lymphopenia after photon versus proton radiotherapy. Measured with immunoSEQ multiplex PCR; TCRdb has only the in-frame clones, and not every one. The data show 2,000 or so clones, around 78% seen once. This specimen was peripheral blood, taken from a patient treated with photon-based radiotherapy. Every receptor here comes from a man older than 75 with cholangiocarcinoma. CDR3s include the opening cysteine and the closing phenylalanine or tryptophan. The D gene is left open where the match is weak. Clone size is not always given. Where it is, it says once, few, many or a class for expanded clones.

-	TRBV29-1	-	TRBJ2-3	CSVEGGEIATDTQYF	TGCAGCGTTGAAGGGGGTGAAATTGCCACAGATACGCAGTATTTT
-	TRBV27	-	TRBJ2-3	CASSFGQGLTDTQYF	TGTGCCAGCAGTTTCGGACAAGGCCTCACAGATACGCAGTATTTT
-	TRBV21-1	-	TRBJ1-2	CASSKALPDRIYGYTF	TGTGCCAGCAGCAAAGCGCTTCCTGACAGGATCTATGGCTACACCTTC
-	TRBV5-5	-	TRBJ2-3	CASSLMADTDTQYF	TGTGCCAGCAGCTTGATGGCGGACACAGATACGCAGTATTTT
TRBD2	TRBV27	-	TRBJ2-5	CASSPGWGGSPQETQYF	TGTGCCAGCAGTCCAGGGTGGGGGGGGAGTCCTCAAGAGACCCAGTACTTC
-	TRBV18	once	TRBJ1-2	CASSQPPGAWGYTF	TGTGCCAGCTCACAACCACCCGGGGCTTGGGGCTACACCTTC
-	TRBV27	few	TRBJ2-5	CASSMIYPRNTGTSPETQYF	TGTGCCAGCAGTATGATATACCCTCGGAACACGGGGACATCCCCGGAGACCCAGTACTTC
-	TRBV14	-	TRBJ2-5	CASSQDLRLTYQETQYF	TGTGCCAGCAGCCAAGATTTACGGCTGACGTACCAAGAGACCCAGTACTTC
-	TRBV5-8	-	TRBJ2-5	CASSSYNQETQYF	TGTGCCAGCAGCTCCTACAACCAAGAGACCCAGTACTTC
-	TRBV10-3	once	TRBJ2-6	CAISGAQGTLTGANVLTF	TGTGCCATCAGTGGGGCACAGGGGACTTTGACTGGGGCCAACGTCCTGACTTTC
-	TRBV7-2	-	TRBJ1-1	CASSSEGGRNTEAFF	TGTGCCAGCAGCTCTGAGGGGGGGAGGAACACTGAAGCTTTCTTT
-	TRBV2	-	TRBJ2-1	CASTRDHNEQFF	TGTGCCAGCACCCGGGATCACAATGAGCAGTTCTTC
-	TRBV7-9	-	TRBJ2-7	CASSLGSLAGAYEQYF	TGTGCCAGCAGCTTAGGTAGTTTGGCAGGGGCCTACGAGCAGTACTTC
TRBD2	TRBV27	-	TRBJ2-1	CASRTSGGNNEQFF	TGTGCCAGCAGGACTAGCGGGGGTAACAATGAGCAGTTCTTC
TRBD1	TRBV28	once	TRBJ2-7	CASSLGGTGGSEQYF	TGTGCCAGCAGTTTGGGGGGGACAGGGGGAAGCGAGCAGTACTTC
-	TRBV10-3	large	TRBJ2-7	CAISEPGPYEQYF	TGTGCCATCAGTGAGCCCGGACCCTACGAGCAGTACTTC
TRBD1	TRBV5-5	-	TRBJ2-1	CASSLVRDRGLPSYNEQFF	TGTGCCAGCAGCTTGGTAAGGGACAGGGGGCTTCCCTCCTACAATGAGCAGTTCTTC
TRBD2	TRBV19	-	TRBJ2-1	CASSLTGTSGGYGQFF	TGTGCCAGTAGCTTGACGGGGACTAGCGGGGGTTATGGGCAGTTCTTC
TRBD1	TRBV7-9	-	TRBJ1-6	CASRPPPGQGLSYNSPLHF	TGTGCCAGCCGCCCTCCCCCGGGACAGGGATTGAGCTATAATTCACCCCTCCACTTT
TRBD2	TRBV7-9	once	TRBJ2-3	CASRPSGVDTQYF	TGTGCCAGCAGACCTAGCGGGGTAGATACGCAGTATTTT
-	TRBV7-8	-	TRBJ2-5	CASSLVWVPQETQYF	TGTGCCAGCAGCTTAGTTTGGGTACCCCAAGAGACCCAGTACTTC
TRBD1	TRBV5-1	-	TRBJ1-1	CASRPGLTGDTEAFF	TGCGCCAGCAGACCAGGTCTTACAGGGGACACTGAAGCTTTCTTT
-	TRBV28	once	TRBJ1-1	CASSSPKKRRTEAFF	TGTGCCAGCAGTTCCCCGAAAAAGCGGCGGACTGAAGCTTTCTTT
-	TRBV29-1	-	TRBJ2-2	CSVTLGQYTGELFF	TGCAGCGTGACCCTTGGACAGTACACCGGGGAGCTGTTTTTT